These 3 T cell receptor beta chains originate from one sample sequenced in a study of T cell changes during pregnancy in multiple sclerosis. The table came from immunoSEQ multiplex PCR; TCRdb's copy has only in-frame clones and leaves some out. The table shows around 120,000 clones, with roughly nine tenths occurring only once. The sequences come from peripheral blood, collected after pregnancy. These receptors all come from a female donor with multiple sclerosis, enrolled in a pregnancy study.

The chain is built from TRBV19 and TRBJ2-3; a possible D gene is TRBD2 (5 bases). The CDR3 spans 15 residues. Germline assignment: CDR1 LNHDA and CDR2 SQIVND (reference sequence). Trimming removed 3 bases at V and 2 bases at J, with 12 bases between. CDR3 loop: CASSMDSSPTDTQYF. The DNA for the CDR3 is TGTGCCAGTAGTATGGACTCCTCTCCCACAGATACGCAGTATTTT.

The V call is TRBV11-2, the J call TRBJ2-7; no clear D. Trimming shortened V by 1 base and J by 3 bases, and 4 bases separated the two germline ends. Per the germline V gene, CDR1 is SGHAT and CDR2 is FQNNGV. The CDR3 is 12 residues long. The CDR3, as DNA: TGTGCCAGCAGCTTAGCCTTCTACGAGCAGTACTTC. Residues: CASSLAFYEQYF.

The rearrangement uses TRBV30 and TRBJ1-4; D gene uncertain. The germline V and J ends were trimmed by 8 bases and 4 bases, with 23 bases remaining between them. The CDR3 totals 16 residues. CDR1 and CDR2 from the germline V gene are GTSNPN and SVGIG (reference sequence). This chain's CDR3 is CAGSPGGVDFNEKLFF. CDR3 coding DNA: TGTGCCGGGTCCCCCGGAGGAGTGGACTTTAATGAAAAACTGTTTTTT.